The 29 T cell receptor beta chains reported below all come from one sample, sequenced in a study of blood T cell repertoires in COVID-19. Clones were sequenced by immunoSEQ multiplex PCR, and TCRdb holds only the in-frame ones, with some missing. The repertoire consists of 25,000 to 35,000 clones, with 75% to 90% occurring once and the leading ten covering roughly 7.3%. Material for sequencing was peripheral blood. The source of these receptors is a human donor in a cohort sampled during active COVID-19.

This clone was recorded once. J is TRBJ1-2 and V is TRBV10-1, with 11 bases fitting TRBD1. J lost 7 bases, V lost 10 bases, and 11 bases had no gene match. The CDR3 is 14 amino acids. Germline V gene data show CDR1 as WNHNN and CDR2 as SYGVQD (reference sequence). The CDR3 loop reads CATRPGQGGSGYTF. Written as DNA, the CDR3 is TGCGCCACCCGGCCGGGACAGGGGGGATCTGGCTACACCTTC.

The chain uses TRBV14 and TRBJ2-3; tentatively, D is TRBD2 (6 bases). The CDR3 runs 17 residues. Germline V lookup: CDR1 SGHDN, CDR2 FVKESK. V lost 0 bases to trimming and J lost 1 base, with 14 bases between them. DNA of the CDR3: TGTGCCAGCAGCCAAGACGAGGAGGGACCGGGCACAGATACGCAGTATTTT. This translates into CASSQDEEGPGTDTQYF.

The chain links TRBV20-1 to TRBJ2-1, with TRBD1 as a possible D gene (6 bases). CDR3 length: 14 amino acids. In germline, CDR1 is DFQATT, CDR2 SNEGSKA (reference sequence). V was pared by 3 bases and J by 0 bases, with 9 bases between. The CDR3 region is CSASYRVSYNEQFF. The CDR3 nucleotides read TGCAGTGCTAGTTACAGGGTCTCCTACAATGAGCAGTTCTTC.

The V gene is TRBV11-1, the J gene TRBJ1-2; 7 nucleotides align to TRBD1. Germline V lookup: CDR1 SGHAT, CDR2 FQDESV (reference sequence). The CDR3 has 14 amino acids. Germline trimming cut 5 bases from V and 1 base from J; bases unmatched to any gene: 4. DNA for the CDR3: TGTGCCAGCAGCCCGGGACAGTTTAACTATGGCTACACCTTC. Its protein is CASSPGQFNYGYTF.

The chain joins TRBV19 to TRBJ2-7, with 9 bases lining up with TRBD1. The germline CDR1 and CDR2 sequences are LNHDA and SQIVND (reference sequence). This CDR3 comprises 15 residues. V lost 6 bases to trimming and J lost 5 bases; unmatched junction nucleotides: 11. This CDR3 reads CASSPAAGQGHEQYF. CDR3 nucleotides: TGTGCCAGTAGCCCAGCAGCGGGACAGGGTCACGAGCAGTACTTC.

J is TRBJ2-1 and V is TRBV6-6, with 13 bases matching TRBD2. The CDR3 loop spans 16 amino acids. CDR1 is MNHNY, CDR2 SVGAGI, per germline (reference sequence). Trimming cost V 6 bases and J 5 bases; bases outside gene matches: 7. CDR3 sequence: CASSRLAGGPNNEQFF. Here the CDR3 DNA reads TGTGCCAGCAGCCGACTAGCGGGGGGCCCTAACAATGAGCAGTTCTTC.

CDR3: CASSNRGSSYNEQFF. Written as DNA, the CDR3 is TGTGCCAGCAGTAACAGGGGGAGCTCCTACAATGAGCAGTTCTTC. The chain combines TRBV27 with TRBJ2-1, with TRBD1 identical over 8 bases. The CDR3 length is 15 residues. V was pared by 5 bases and J by 0 bases, with 3 bases of the junction left unmatched. Looked up from germline, CDR1 is MNHEY and CDR2 is SMNVEV (reference sequence).

The rearrangement joins TRBV2 to TRBJ2-4; 9 bases are shared with TRBD2. Per germline, CDR1 SNHLY and CDR2 FYNNEI. Losses at the gene ends were 6 bases for V and 1 base for J; bases not matched to a gene: 4. The CDR3 sequence is 15 residues long. The CDR3 DNA reads TGTGCCAGCAGCCCCAGCGGGGGGGCCAAAAACATTCAGTACTTC. Amino acid sequence: CASSPSGGAKNIQYF.

The rearrangement joins TRBV7-9 to TRBJ2-3; D call uncertain. V shed 1 base and J shed 2 bases, with 10 bases lying between them. The germline gives CDR1 SEHNR, CDR2 FQNEAQ (reference sequence). The CDR3 runs 15 residues. The CDR3 DNA reads TGTGCCAGCAGCTTAGAACGCCAGAACACAGATACGCAGTATTTT. This translates into CASSLERQNTDTQYF.

The chain combines TRBV11-2 with TRBJ1-2; D might be TRBD1 (6 bases). The CDR3 totals 14 residues. Germline V gene data show CDR1 as SGHAT and CDR2 as FQNNGV. V was pared by 1 base and J by 6 bases, with 12 bases between. The CDR3 spells CASSLGYRDDGYTF. DNA of the CDR3: TGTGCCAGCAGCTTAGGGTACAGGGATGATGGCTACACCTTC.

V usage is TRBV7-9 and J usage is TRBJ1-4; TRBD1 is a possible D gene (5 bases). The V gene lost 2 bases and the J gene lost 3 bases, with 13 bases spanning the gap. CDR3 size: 16 residues. The germline CDR1 and CDR2 sequences are SEHNR and FQNEAQ (reference sequence). The CDR3 DNA sequence: TGTGCCAGCAGCTTATTCCTGCGACAGTCTAATGAAAAACTGTTTTTT. As protein: CASSLFLRQSNEKLFF.

The count of this clone is one. The chain carries TRBV7-9 and TRBJ2-7; TRBD2 matches 9 bases. CDR1 is SEHNR, CDR2 FQNEAQ, per germline (reference sequence). The CDR3 spans 18 residues. The V gene end was trimmed by 2 bases and the J gene end by 3 bases; junction bases not matched to a gene: 14. CDR3 in DNA: TGTGCCAGCAGCTTATGGGCTAGCGGGACCCTAACGAGCTACGAGCAGTACTTC. This codes for CASSLWASGTLTSYEQYF.

V gene TRBV5-6 combines with J gene TRBJ2-5; D perhaps matches TRBD1 (5 bases). Germline values: CDR1 SGHDT, CDR2 YYEEEE. This CDR3 is 16 amino acids long. The V end was cut by 5 bases, the J end by 2 bases, with 19 bases between. The CDR3: CASRPSRQGIQETQYF. The DNA of the CDR3 is TGTGCCAGCAGACCAAGCCGTCAGGGAATACAAGAGACCCAGTACTTC.

The chain joins TRBV10-1 to TRBJ2-7; 12 nucleotides line up with TRBD2. Germline V gene lookup returns CDR1 WNHNN and CDR2 SYGVQD (reference sequence). Trimming removed 5 bases from V and 6 bases from J; junction bases left unmatched: 5. This CDR3 contains 14 residues. The CDR3 sequence: CASSRLAGVPEQYF. In nucleotides, the CDR3 is TGCGCCAGCAGTCGACTAGCGGGAGTACCCGAGCAGTACTTC.

This rearrangement joins TRBV28 to TRBJ2-1; 7 nucleotides align to TRBD1. V lost 6 bases, J lost 6 bases, and 11 bases stayed unmatched. Germline V gene lookup returns CDR1 MDHEN and CDR2 SYDVKM. This CDR3 has 15 amino acids. CDR3 DNA: TGTGCCAGCAGGTCCTTCGATAACAGGGGCAATGAGCAGTTCTTC. Translation: CASRSFDNRGNEQFF.

V and J are TRBV4-2 and TRBJ2-1; 8 bases align to TRBD2. The CDR3 extends over 16 amino acids. CDR1 is LGHNA, CDR2 YNFKEQ, per germline. V was clipped by 4 bases and J by 7 bases; unmatched bases: 12. The CDR3 DNA follows: TGTGCCAGCAGCCCCCCCGGAAGGACTAGCTGGAATGAGCAGTTCTTC. Translated: CASSPPGRTSWNEQFF.

V and J are TRBV27 and TRBJ1-4; a possible D gene is TRBD1 (5 bases). CDR1 is MNHEY and CDR2 is SMNVEV in the germline V gene (reference sequence). Trimming removed 8 bases at V and 5 bases at J, with 18 bases between. The CDR3 covers 15 residues. The CDR3: CASAPSTDLNEKLFF. CDR3 bases: TGTGCCAGCGCCCCATCGACAGACTTGAATGAAAAACTGTTTTTT.

The chain uses TRBV2 and TRBJ1-1; no definite D call. The V gene's germline CDR1 is SNHLY and CDR2 FYNNEI. The CDR3 length is 14 residues. V lost 6 bases and J 0 bases, leaving 11 bases between the germline ends. The CDR3 nucleotides read TGTGCCAGCAGAGTAGGACTGATGAACACTGAAGCTTTCTTT. Translation: CASRVGLMNTEAFF. The variable domain in full, with the rest retrieved from reference TRBV2 and TRBJ1-1, is EPEVTQTPSHQVTQMGQEVILRCVPISNHLYFYWYRQILGQKVEFLVSFYNNEISEKSEIFDDQFSVERPDGSNFTLKIRSTKLEDSAMYFCASRVGLMNTEAFFGQGTRLTVV.

V gene TRBV12-5 combines with J gene TRBJ2-2; D is perhaps TRBD1 (5 bases). The germline V gene encodes CDR1 LGHNT and CDR2 FRNRAP. CDR3 size: 14 residues. The V end was cut by 5 bases, the J end by 1 base, with 8 bases between. The CDR3 region has the DNA TGTGCTAGTGGTCACGGACAGAACACCGGGGAGCTGTTTTTT. Protein sequence: CASGHGQNTGELFF. The entire variable domain, with the rest obtained from reference TRBV12-5 and TRBJ2-2, is as follows: DARVTQTPRHKVTEMGQEVTMRCQPILGHNTVFWYRQTMMQGLELLAYFRNRAPLDDSGMPKDRFSAEMPDATLATLKIQPSEPRDSAVYFCASGHGQNTGELFFGEGSRLTVL.

The chain combines TRBV28 with TRBJ1-4; weak D call: TRBD1 (5 bases). V shed 7 bases and J shed 7 bases, with 16 bases lying between them. Germline values: CDR1 MDHEN, CDR2 SYDVKM. The CDR3 totals 14 residues. Here the CDR3 reads CASKPLGEGEKLFF. CDR3 in DNA: TGTGCCAGCAAACCTCTAGGGGAAGGTGAAAAACTGTTTTTT.

This sequence joins TRBV9 and TRBJ2-1, with TRBD2 matching over 9 bases. V shed 0 bases and J 3 bases; nucleotides not matched to a gene: 10. CDR1 is SGDLS and CDR2 is YYNGEE in the germline V gene. The CDR3 covers 18 residues. Written as DNA, the CDR3 is TGTGCCAGCAGCGTAGGAGGTCTAGCGGGGCGCAACTACAATGAGCAGTTCTTC. Its protein is CASSVGGLAGRNYNEQFF.

This clone showed up just once. This chain links TRBV11-3 with TRBJ2-4; 12 bases match TRBD1. With 4 bases clipped from V and 1 base from J, the junction kept 8 bases outside the gene matches. The CDR3 contains 18 residues. CDR1 is SGHNT and CDR2 is YENEEA in the germline V gene. The CDR3 sequence is CASSSGTGGAGAKNIQYF. DNA of the CDR3: TGTGCCAGCAGCTCCGGGACAGGGGGCGCGGGGGCCAAAAACATTCAGTACTTC.

The rearrangement joins TRBV29-1 to TRBJ2-7; 8 bases align to TRBD1. CDR1 and CDR2 (germline): SQVTM, ANQGSEA. The CDR3 spans 12 residues. Germline trimming cut 4 bases from V and 4 bases from J; bases unmatched to any gene: 3. CDR3 DNA sequence: TGCAGCGTTGGGACAGGGCCTTACGAGCAGTACTTC. Its protein is CSVGTGPYEQYF.

The chain couples TRBV2 to TRBJ1-5, with TRBD1 matching over 7 bases. The CDR3 has 14 amino acids. The trim removed 5 bases at V and 3 bases at J, leaving 4 bases unmatched. The germline V gene encodes CDR1 SNHLY and CDR2 FYNNEI. This CDR3 reads CASSRDSSNQPQHF. The CDR3 nucleotides read TGTGCCAGCAGTCGGGACAGTTCCAATCAGCCCCAGCATTTT.

The V and J genes are TRBV6-5 and TRBJ2-7, with TRBD2 identical over 13 bases. The CDR3 spans 15 residues. Trimming at V came to 4 bases and at J to 2 bases, leaving 2 bases not matched to a gene. CDR1 is MNHEY, CDR2 SVGAGI, per germline. The CDR3 sequence is CASSSGLAGAYEQYF. The CDR3 DNA sequence: TGTGCCAGCAGTTCAGGACTAGCGGGGGCCTACGAGCAGTACTTC.

This clone occurred a few times. In DNA, the CDR3 is TGCGCCAGCAGCCTTCCGGGACAGGGGGCGGGTGGCTACACCTTC. This codes for CASSLPGQGAGGYTF. The chain links TRBV4-1 to TRBJ1-2; TRBD1 aligns across 12 bases. V shed 4 bases, J shed 7 bases, and the junction held 7 bases outside the gene matches. There are 15 residues in the CDR3. The germline V gene has CDR1 MGHRA and CDR2 YSYEKL.

This chain uses TRBV5-1 with TRBJ1-1; D is ambiguous. V lost 3 bases and J lost 3, with 12 bases in between. Germline V CDR1 and CDR2: SGHRS, YFSETQ. This CDR3 is 14 amino acids long. This chain's CDR3 is CASSSTRSDTEAFF. CDR3 DNA sequence: TGCGCCAGCAGCTCCACCCGGTCGGACACTGAAGCTTTCTTT.

In this sample, this clone turned up a few times. The CDR3 DNA reads as TGCAGCGTTGTAGCTAGCGGGAGTTCCTACGAGCAGTACTTC. Translation: CSVVASGSSYEQYF. This sequence joins TRBV29-1 and TRBJ2-7; 10 nucleotides line up with TRBD2. The germline V gene encodes CDR1 SQVTM and CDR2 ANQGSEA. J lost 1 base, V lost 4 bases, and 4 bases had no gene match. The CDR3 spans 14 residues.

This sequence joins TRBV7-3 and TRBJ2-1; no definite D call. The V end lost 5 bases, the J end lost 1 base, and 12 bases lay between the germline ends. Germline values: CDR1 SGHTA, CDR2 FQGTGA. The CDR3 covers 15 residues. Here the CDR3 reads CASSTTGTSYNEQFF. CDR3 bases: TGTGCCAGCAGCACCACTGGTACTTCCTACAATGAGCAGTTCTTC.